This T cell receptor beta chain came from a study of a mutant IDH1 vaccine in newly diagnosed glioma. Study summary: Treated patients showed a male proportion of about 60%, a female proportion of around 38%, and a mean age of about 44 years. Receipt of radiotherapy, temozolomide, or both preceded the study, and most received both. General study findings and limits: Apparently unrelated to pseudoprogression were changes in the top peripheral T cell clonotypes.

Time point reported: baseline, week 1 (first vaccination visit). Treatment: pre-vaccination baseline after standard-of-care therapy. Assay used: immunoSEQ multiplex PCR; TCRdb lists only in-frame clones, some missing. Here the sample spans 30,000 or so clones, around 80% being singletons. Notes on this clone: What it recognizes is unknown.

CDR3 length: 17 residues. The V end lost 3 bases, the J end lost 5 bases, and 20 bases lay between the germline ends. The germline V gene has CDR1 SEHNR and CDR2 FQNEAQ (reference sequence). This TCR came from a man aged 30-40 years with glioma. This rearrangement joins TRBV7-9 to TRBJ2-1; the D gene is possibly TRBD2 (6 bases). This specimen consisted of PBMCs, obtained from a glioma patient treated with radiotherapy, temozolomide or both. In DNA form, the CDR3 reads TGTGCCAGCAGCTTTGGGGCCCTGGGACTCTCTAACAATGAGCAGTTCTTC. It specifies CASSFGALGLSNNEQFF.